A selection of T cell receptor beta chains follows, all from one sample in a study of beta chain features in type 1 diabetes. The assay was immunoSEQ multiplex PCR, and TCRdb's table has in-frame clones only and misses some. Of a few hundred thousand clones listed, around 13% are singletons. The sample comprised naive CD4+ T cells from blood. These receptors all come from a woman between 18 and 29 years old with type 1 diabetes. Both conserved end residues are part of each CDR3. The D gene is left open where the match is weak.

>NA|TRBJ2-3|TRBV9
CASSVSAGPLWDTQYF
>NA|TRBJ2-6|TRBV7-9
CASSLQGRPNVLTF
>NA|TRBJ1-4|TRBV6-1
CASSDGGASEKLFF
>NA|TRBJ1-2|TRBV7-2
CASSPGSYGYTF
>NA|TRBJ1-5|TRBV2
CASSERGSPQPQHF
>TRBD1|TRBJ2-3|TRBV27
CASRRDRDTDTQYF
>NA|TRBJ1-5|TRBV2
CASKRKDQPQHF
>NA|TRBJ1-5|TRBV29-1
CSVRLGRGNQPQHF
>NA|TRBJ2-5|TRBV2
CASSTRGQETQYF
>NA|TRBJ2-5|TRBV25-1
CASSGAGLETQYF
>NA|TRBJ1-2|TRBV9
CASTRSPDSIYGYTF
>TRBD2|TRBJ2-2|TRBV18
CASSPRRGANTGELFF
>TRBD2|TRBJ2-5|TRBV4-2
CASSQNPGLAGEGETQYF
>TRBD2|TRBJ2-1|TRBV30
CAWRHLRTSGSNEQFF
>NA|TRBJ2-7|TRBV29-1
CSVRGSGEQYF
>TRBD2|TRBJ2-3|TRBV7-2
CASSVTSGRLSGTDTQYF
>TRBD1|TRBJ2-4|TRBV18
CASSPGQGRSNIQYF
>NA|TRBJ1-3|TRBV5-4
CASSLSGDTIYF
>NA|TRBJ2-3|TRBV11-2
CASSLRTGREFTDTQYF
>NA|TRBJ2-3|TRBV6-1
CASSEARAAVLRAQYF
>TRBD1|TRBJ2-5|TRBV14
CASSQGTGTVQETQYF
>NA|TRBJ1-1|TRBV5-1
CASSPGGSMNTEAFF
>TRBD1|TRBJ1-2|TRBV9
CASSPGQNIYGYTF
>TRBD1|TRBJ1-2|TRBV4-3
CASGLFKGADYGYTF
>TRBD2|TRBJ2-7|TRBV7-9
CASSSLADYEQYF
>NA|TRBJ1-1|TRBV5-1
CASSLEGSPYAFF
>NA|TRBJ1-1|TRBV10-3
CAISENTGEAFF
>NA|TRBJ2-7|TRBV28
CASSTAASVSSYEQYF
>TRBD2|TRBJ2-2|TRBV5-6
CASSLPGLATVGELFF
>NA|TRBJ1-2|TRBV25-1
CASSESPQVYGYTF
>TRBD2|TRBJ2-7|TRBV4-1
CASSHLGRGSYEQYF
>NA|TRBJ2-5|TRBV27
CASSFRQGMRETQYF
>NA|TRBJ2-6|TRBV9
CASSVSYAGANVLTF
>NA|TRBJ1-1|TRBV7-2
CASSLFGKDRNTEAFF
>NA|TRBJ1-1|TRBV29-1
CTAEENTEAFF
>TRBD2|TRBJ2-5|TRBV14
CASSLLRRGVRETQYF
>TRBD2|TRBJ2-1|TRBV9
CASSATGGRSLF
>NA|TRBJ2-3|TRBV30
CAWSPSPTPTDTQYF
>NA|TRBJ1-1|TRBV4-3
CASSQNALGGNEAFF
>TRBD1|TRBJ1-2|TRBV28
CASSQQAGGNTF
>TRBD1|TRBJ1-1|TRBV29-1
CSVAPTGGHTEAFF
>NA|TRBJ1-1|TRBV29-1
CSVEGGAGTEAFF
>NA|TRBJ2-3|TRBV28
CASSRPPGNTQYF
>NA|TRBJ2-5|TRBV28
CASSPGGGWTQYF
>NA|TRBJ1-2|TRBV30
CAWSGNRASGYTF
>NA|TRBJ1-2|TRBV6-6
CASSYSAGNYGYTF
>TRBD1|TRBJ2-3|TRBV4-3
CASSQAGGGGSGTDTQYF
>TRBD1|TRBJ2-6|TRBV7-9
CASSLNPRTGDTNVLTF
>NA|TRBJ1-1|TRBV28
CASSQRQGYTEAFF
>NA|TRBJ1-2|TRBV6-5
CASSYDPGTYGYTF
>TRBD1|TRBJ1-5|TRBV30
CAWSAGQGAQPQHF
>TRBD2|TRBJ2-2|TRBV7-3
CASSASGSLAGELFF
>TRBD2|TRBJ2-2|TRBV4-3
CATSTSGGTGELFF
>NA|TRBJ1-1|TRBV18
CASSPMSLVGGMNTEAFF
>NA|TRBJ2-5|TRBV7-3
CASSLNPGLNGETQYF
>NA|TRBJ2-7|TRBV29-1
CSATSSRISYEQYF
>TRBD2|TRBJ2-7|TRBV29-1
CSVSLAGAFVYF